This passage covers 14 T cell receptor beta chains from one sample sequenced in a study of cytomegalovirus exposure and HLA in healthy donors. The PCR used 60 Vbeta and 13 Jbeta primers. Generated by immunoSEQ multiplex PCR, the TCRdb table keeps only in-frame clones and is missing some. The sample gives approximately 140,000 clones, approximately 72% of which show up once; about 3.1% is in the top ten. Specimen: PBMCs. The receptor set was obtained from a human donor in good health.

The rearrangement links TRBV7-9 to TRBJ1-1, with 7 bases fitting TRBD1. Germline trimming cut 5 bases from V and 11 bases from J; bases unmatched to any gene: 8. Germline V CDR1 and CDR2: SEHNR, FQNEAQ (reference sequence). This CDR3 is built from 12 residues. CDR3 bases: TGTGCCAGCAGCGGGAGACAGGGAATCGCTTTCTTT. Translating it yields CASSGRQGIAFF.

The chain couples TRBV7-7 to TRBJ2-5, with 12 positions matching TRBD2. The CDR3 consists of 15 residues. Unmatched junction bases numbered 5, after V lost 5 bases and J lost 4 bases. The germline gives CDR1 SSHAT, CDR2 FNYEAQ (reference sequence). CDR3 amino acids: CASSRLAGDLETQYF. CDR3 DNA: TGTGCCAGCAGCCGACTAGCGGGAGATTTAGAGACCCAGTACTTC. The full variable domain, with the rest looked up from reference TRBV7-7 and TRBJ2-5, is GAGVSQSPRYKVTKRGQDVTLRCDPISSHATLYWYQQALGQGPEFLTYFNYEAQPDKSGLPSDRFSAERPEGSISTLTIQRTEQRDSAMYRCASSRLAGDLETQYFGPGTRLLVL.

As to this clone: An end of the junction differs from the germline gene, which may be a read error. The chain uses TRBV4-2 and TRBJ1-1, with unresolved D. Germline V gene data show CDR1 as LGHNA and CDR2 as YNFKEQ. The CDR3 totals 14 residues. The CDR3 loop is CASSQATENTGAFF. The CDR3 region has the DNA TGTGCCAGCAGCCAGGCCACAGAGAACACTGGAGCTTTCTTT.

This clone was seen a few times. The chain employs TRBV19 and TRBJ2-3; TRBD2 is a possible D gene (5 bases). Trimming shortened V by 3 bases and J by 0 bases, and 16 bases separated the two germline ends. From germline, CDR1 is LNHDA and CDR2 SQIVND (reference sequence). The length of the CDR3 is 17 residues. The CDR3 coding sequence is TGTGCCAGTAGTATCCCACACGGGGAGACTAGCACAGATACGCAGTATTTT. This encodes CASSIPHGETSTDTQYF.

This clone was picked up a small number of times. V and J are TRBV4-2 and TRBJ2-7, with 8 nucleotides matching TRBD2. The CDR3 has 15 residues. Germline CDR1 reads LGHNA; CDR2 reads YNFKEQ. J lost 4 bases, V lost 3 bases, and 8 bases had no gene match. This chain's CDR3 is CASSQQAGESYEQYF. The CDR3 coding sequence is TGTGCCAGCAGCCAGCAAGCGGGGGAGTCTTACGAGCAGTACTTC.

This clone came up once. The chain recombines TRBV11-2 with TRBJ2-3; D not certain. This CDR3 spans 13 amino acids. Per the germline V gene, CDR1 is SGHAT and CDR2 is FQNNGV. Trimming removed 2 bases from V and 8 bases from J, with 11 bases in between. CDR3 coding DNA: TGTGCCAGCAGCTTACCCCCCGCGCGTACGCAGTATTTT. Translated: CASSLPPARTQYF.

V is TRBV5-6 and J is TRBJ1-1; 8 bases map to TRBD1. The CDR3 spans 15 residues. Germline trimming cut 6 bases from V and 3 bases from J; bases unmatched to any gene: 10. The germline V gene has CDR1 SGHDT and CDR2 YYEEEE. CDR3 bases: TGTGCCAGCACACCCGACAGGGGACGCCACACTGAAGCTTTCTTT. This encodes CASTPDRGRHTEAFF.

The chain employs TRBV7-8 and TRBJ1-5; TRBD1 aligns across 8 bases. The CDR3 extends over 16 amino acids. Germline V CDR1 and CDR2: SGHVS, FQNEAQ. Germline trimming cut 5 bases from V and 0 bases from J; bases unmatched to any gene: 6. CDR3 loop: CASSLGQAYSNQPQHF. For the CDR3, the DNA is TGTGCCAGCAGCCTGGGACAGGCATATAGCAATCAGCCCCAGCATTTT.

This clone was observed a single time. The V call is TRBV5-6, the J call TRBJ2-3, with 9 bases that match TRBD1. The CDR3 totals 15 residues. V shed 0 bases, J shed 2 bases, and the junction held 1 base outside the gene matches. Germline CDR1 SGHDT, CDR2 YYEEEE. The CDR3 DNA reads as TGTGCCAGCAGCTTGGGGGACAGGGTCACAGATACGCAGTATTTT. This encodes CASSLGDRVTDTQYF.

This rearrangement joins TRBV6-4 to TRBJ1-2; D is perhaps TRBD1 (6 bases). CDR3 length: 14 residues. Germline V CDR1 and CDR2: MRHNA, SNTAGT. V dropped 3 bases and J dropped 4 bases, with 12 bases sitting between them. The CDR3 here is CASSEGGGSYGYTF. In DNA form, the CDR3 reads TGTGCCAGCAGTGAAGGGGGGGGAAGCTATGGCTACACCTTC.

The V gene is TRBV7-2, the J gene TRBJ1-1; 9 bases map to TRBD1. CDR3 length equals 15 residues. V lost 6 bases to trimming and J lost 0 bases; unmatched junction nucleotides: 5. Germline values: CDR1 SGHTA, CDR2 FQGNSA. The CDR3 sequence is CASRYGDRVNTEAFF. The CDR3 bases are TGTGCCAGCAGATATGGGGACAGGGTGAACACTGAAGCTTTCTTT.

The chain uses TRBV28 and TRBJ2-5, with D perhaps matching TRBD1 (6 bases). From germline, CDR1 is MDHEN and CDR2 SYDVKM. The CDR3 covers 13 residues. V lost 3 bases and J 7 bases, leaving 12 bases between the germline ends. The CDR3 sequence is CASSFKQGGTQYF. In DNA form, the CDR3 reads TGTGCCAGCAGTTTCAAACAGGGCGGGACCCAGTACTTC.

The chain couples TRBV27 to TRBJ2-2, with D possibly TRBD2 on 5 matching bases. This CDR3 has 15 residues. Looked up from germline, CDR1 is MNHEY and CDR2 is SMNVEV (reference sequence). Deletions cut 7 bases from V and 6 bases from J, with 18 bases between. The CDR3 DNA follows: TGTGCCAGCAAATATATGAGGGAGAGGGCCGGGGAGCTGTTTTTT. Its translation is CASKYMRERAGELFF.

The CDR3 DNA reads as TGTGCCAGCAGCAGAGGGACAGGCAGTAATGAAAAACTGTTTTTT. Amino acid sequence: CASSRGTGSNEKLFF. V usage is TRBV7-2 and J usage is TRBJ1-4, with 8 positions matching TRBD1. This CDR3 spans 15 amino acids. Germline CDR1 SGHTA, CDR2 FQGNSA. The junction had 6 bases not matched to a gene; V was cut back by 5 bases and J by 4 bases.